The source of this T cell receptor beta chain is a study of beta chain features in type 1 diabetes. General observations from the study: The similarity of naive, central memory and Treg TCRB repertoires appeared greater among patients than among healthy donors. In all four CD4+ subsets, TCRB CDR3 length was significantly, moderately reduced in type 1 diabetes. Patients and controls would share equally any PCR tilt toward shorter templates.

As for this clone: Its antigen is unidentified. Other DNA sequences in the sample encode the same CDR3.

Each donor gave one heparinised blood draw averaging roughly 120 mL. Researchers reported sorting CD4+ naive, central memory, regulatory and stem cell-like memory cells via CD45RO/CCR7/CD25/CD127/CD95/CD27. The CDR3 spans 12 residues. Germline-derived CDR1 and CDR2 are GTSNPN and SVGIG (reference sequence). With 4 bases clipped from V and 3 bases from J, the junction kept 2 bases outside the gene matches. Expressed TCRB transcripts were sequenced after all isolated RNA was converted to cDNA. The method was immunoSEQ multiplex PCR; TCRdb's version includes in-frame clones alone and lacks a portion of them. Of around 600,000 clones listed, 9.5% to 15% are singletons.

The source of this sequence is a man in his thirties or forties with type 1 diabetes. Sample: naive CD4+ T cells from blood. The chain employs TRBV30 and TRBJ1-2; 7 bases align to TRBD1. CDR3 DNA: TGTGCCTGGAACAGGGGTGACTATGGCTACACCTTC. This codes for CAWNRGDYGYTF.